The 30 T cell receptor beta chains below come from one sample, sequenced in a study of blood T cell repertoires in COVID-19. Clones were sequenced by immunoSEQ multiplex PCR, and TCRdb holds only the in-frame ones, with some missing. The sample contains more than 45,000 clones, 88% of which appear only once. Material: peripheral blood. The receptors stem from a woman in her sixties or seventies with active COVID-19.

This clone has a handful of counts. The CDR3 coding sequence is TGTGCCAGCTCACCACCGTCAGGACAGCTGGAGACCCAGTACTTC. It encodes CASSPPSGQLETQYF. The chain employs TRBV18 and TRBJ2-5; possibly TRBD1 for D (6 bases). V was shortened by 0 bases and J by 5 bases, with 13 bases between the two germline ends. Germline loops: CDR1 KGHSH, CDR2 LQKENI. This CDR3 region has 15 residues.

The chain links TRBV28 to TRBJ2-7; 8 bases are shared with TRBD2. After removal of 1 base from V and 5 bases from J, the junction contained 7 bases not matched to a gene. Per the germline V gene, CDR1 is MDHEN and CDR2 is SYDVKM. The CDR3 has 15 amino acids. This chain's CDR3 is CASSLYGTRGHEQYF. The CDR3 DNA follows: TGTGCCAGCAGTTTATACGGGACTAGGGGTCACGAGCAGTACTTC.

The genes are TRBV6-5 and TRBJ1-1; 7 bases fit TRBD1. CDR3 length: 13 amino acids. Per germline, CDR1 MNHEY and CDR2 SVGAGI. With V trimmed by 6 bases and J by 6 bases, 7 bases remained unmatched. CDR3 DNA sequence: TGTGCCAGCAGGGTACAGGGGATGCCTGAAGCTTTCTTT. Translation gives CASRVQGMPEAFF.

This CDR3 is CASSYSTIRGNSPLHF. In nucleotides, the CDR3 is TGTGCCAGCAGTTACTCGACGATCAGGGGAAATTCACCCCTCCACTTT. This chain uses TRBV6-5 with TRBJ1-6, with D perhaps TRBD1 (6 bases). CDR1 and CDR2 from the germline V gene are MNHEY and SVGAGI. There are 16 residues in the CDR3. Between the trimmed V and J ends, which lost 0 bases and 7 bases, there was a span of 13 bases.

The rearrangement joins TRBV2 to TRBJ2-3; 7 positions agree with TRBD2. The CDR3 covers 14 residues. CDR1 and CDR2 (germline): SNHLY, FYNNEI. The ends lost 11 bases at V and 3 bases at J; junction bases unmatched: 11. CDR3 in amino acids: CALRASGGTDTQYF. The CDR3, as DNA: TGTGCCCTCCGGGCCTCCGGGGGGACAGATACGCAGTATTTT.

This chain connects TRBV5-6 to TRBJ1-3, with TRBD1 as a possible D gene (6 bases). This CDR3 is 17 amino acids long. Germline CDR1 is SGHDT and CDR2 is YYEEEE. Deletions cut 2 bases from V and 0 bases from J, with 15 bases between. CDR3 amino acids: CASSFGQPYSSGNTIYF. CDR3 DNA sequence: TGTGCCAGCAGCTTCGGACAGCCTTATTCCTCTGGAAACACCATATATTTT.

V usage is TRBV24-1 and J usage is TRBJ2-5; 9 nucleotides agree with TRBD1. V shed 4 bases, J shed 1 base, and the junction held 9 bases outside the gene matches. CDR3 size: 17 residues. Germline CDR1 reads KGHDR; CDR2 reads SFDVKD. CDR3 sequence (DNA): TGTGCCACCAGTGACGGGGGACAGGGCAGCTTCCAAGAGACCCAGTACTTC. Translated, it gives CATSDGGQGSFQETQYF.

The chain employs TRBV5-4 and TRBJ2-7; possible D gene TRBD1, 8 bases. Germline V CDR1 and CDR2: SGHNT, YYREEE (reference sequence). Trimming removed 4 bases at V and 7 bases at J, with 15 bases between. This CDR3 region has 13 residues. This chain's CDR3 is CASSGTGGGEQYF. The CDR3 nucleotides read TGTGCCAGCAGCGGTACAGGGGGGGGTGAGCAGTACTTC.

The V and J genes are TRBV5-1 and TRBJ2-1; TRBD1 is a possible D gene (5 bases). Germline V gives CDR1 SGHRS, CDR2 YFSETQ. The V end was cut by 5 bases, the J end by 5 bases, with 14 bases between. There are 14 residues in the CDR3. The CDR3 reads CASSPLVGDNEQFF. The CDR3, as DNA: TGCGCCAGCAGTCCCCTTGTAGGGGACAATGAGCAGTTCTTC.

The chain recombines TRBV18 with TRBJ2-1; 10 bases align to TRBD2. CDR3 length equals 14 residues. Germline V gene data show CDR1 as KGHSH and CDR2 as LQKENI. V shed 6 bases and J 5 bases; nucleotides not matched to a gene: 4. CDR3 in DNA: TGTGCCAGCTCCCCAAGCGGGAGGGACAATGAGCAGTTCTTC. It specifies CASSPSGRDNEQFF.

V is TRBV27 and J is TRBJ2-3, with D hard to call. The CDR3 covers 12 residues. V was shortened by 6 bases and J by 5 bases, with 9 bases between the two germline ends. Germline lookup yields CDR1 MNHEY and CDR2 SMNVEV (reference sequence). CDR3 protein: CASSLPGDTQYF. The CDR3 region has the DNA TGTGCCAGCAGCCTCCCGGGAGATACGCAGTATTTT.

The chain uses TRBV28 and TRBJ2-4; 7 positions match TRBD2. Germline V lookup: CDR1 MDHEN, CDR2 SYDVKM. After removal of 7 bases from V and 6 bases from J, the junction contained 9 bases not matched to a gene. This CDR3 comprises 14 residues. The CDR3 spells CASTLEGGTNIQYF. The CDR3 nucleotides are TGTGCCAGCACCCTCGAGGGAGGGACAAACATTCAGTACTTC. The variable domain in full, with the rest retrieved from reference TRBV28 and TRBJ2-4, is DVKVTQSSRYLVKRTGEKVFLECVQDMDHENMFWYRQDPGLGLRLIYFSYDVKMKEKGDIPEGYSVSREKKERFSLILESASTNQTSMYLCASTLEGGTNIQYFGAGTRLSVL.

The CDR3 loop reads CASSGQNTGELFF. In DNA form, the CDR3 reads TGTGCCAGCAGTGGTCAAAACACCGGGGAGCTGTTTTTT. The rearrangement links TRBV2 to TRBJ2-2; the D is unclear. The CDR3 loop spans 13 amino acids. V lost 4 bases and J 2 bases, leaving 5 bases between the germline ends. The germline V gene has CDR1 SNHLY and CDR2 FYNNEI. The whole variable domain, remainder taken from reference TRBV2 and TRBJ2-2, is EPEVTQTPSHQVTQMGQEVILRCVPISNHLYFYWYRQILGQKVEFLVSFYNNEISEKSEIFDDQFSVERPDGSNFTLKIRSTKLEDSAMYFCASSGQNTGELFFGEGSRLTVL.

The chain carries TRBV28 and TRBJ2-1; TRBD2 aligns across 13 bases. Unmatched junction bases numbered 12, after V lost 6 bases and J lost 7 bases. From germline, CDR1 is MDHEN and CDR2 SYDVKM. CDR3 length: 17 amino acids. CDR3 residues: CASRSQLAGGHRNEQFF. The DNA for the CDR3 is TGTGCCAGCAGATCACAACTAGCGGGAGGGCATAGGAATGAGCAGTTCTTC.

The chain combines TRBV5-1 with TRBJ2-5, with 10 bases lining up with TRBD1. This CDR3 spans 15 amino acids. After removal of 4 bases from V and 3 bases from J, the junction contained 6 bases not matched to a gene. Germline CDR1 SGHRS, CDR2 YFSETQ. The CDR3 protein is CASSETGTGEETQYF. Here the CDR3 DNA reads TGCGCCAGCAGCGAGACCGGGACAGGGGAAGAGACCCAGTACTTC. The variable domain in full, completed from reference TRBV5-1 and TRBJ2-5, reads KAGVTQTPRYLIKTRGQQVTLSCSPISGHRSVSWYQQTPGQGLQFLFEYFSETQRNKGNFPGRFSGRQFSNSRSEMNVSTLELGDSALYLCASSETGTGEETQYFGPGTRLLVL.

CDR3 sequence: CAWRRRDVSNQPQHF. In DNA form, the CDR3 reads TGTGCCTGGAGGCGGAGGGACGTTAGCAATCAGCCCCAGCATTTT. The chain couples TRBV30 to TRBJ1-5, with a weak D call TRBD1 (5 bases). The CDR3 spans 15 residues. Per germline, CDR1 GTSNPN and CDR2 SVGIG (reference sequence). The V end was cut by 3 bases, the J end by 0 bases, with 12 bases between.

The chain recombines TRBV5-1 with TRBJ2-1, with 11 bases identical to TRBD2. With V trimmed by 3 bases and J by 10 bases, 15 bases remained unmatched. Germline loops: CDR1 SGHRS, CDR2 YFSETQ. The CDR3 has 17 amino acids. The CDR3 region has the DNA TGCGCCAGCAGCTACCTAGCGGGAGGCCCAGACCGGGGAGAGCAGTTCTTC. Its translation: CASSYLAGGPDRGEQFF.

The J gene is TRBJ1-3, the V gene TRBV6-5, with D possibly TRBD1 on 5 matching bases. The V end lost 5 bases, the J end lost 3 bases, and 14 bases lay between the germline ends. Germline V gives CDR1 MNHEY, CDR2 SVGAGI. The CDR3 is made up of 15 amino acids. As DNA, the CDR3 is TGTGCCAGCAGTCCCGTTGGGGGAGGTGGAAACACCATATATTTT. Its protein is CASSPVGGGGNTIYF.

This clone has just one count. The chain employs TRBV28 and TRBJ1-2; 8 bases align to TRBD1. V lost 5 bases, J lost 3 bases, and 14 bases stayed unmatched. The CDR3 totals 17 residues. Germline V CDR1 and CDR2: MDHEN, SYDVKM. The CDR3 DNA sequence: TGTGCCAGCAGTCCCCTAGGACAGGGACCGTGGGACTATGGCTACACCTTC. Amino acid sequence: CASSPLGQGPWDYGYTF.

The V call is TRBV29-1, the J call TRBJ1-6, with D possibly being TRBD1 (6 bases). This CDR3 spans 16 amino acids. Trimming left V 4 bases short and J 12 bases short, with 25 bases between. Germline assignment: CDR1 SQVTM and CDR2 ANQGSEA. The CDR3 here is CSVAQLLGGSLGPLHF. In DNA form, the CDR3 reads TGCAGCGTTGCACAACTCTTAGGGGGATCCTTAGGACCCCTCCACTTT.

The chain recombines TRBV7-3 with TRBJ2-1, with D possibly matching TRBD2 (6 bases). The V end lost 0 bases, the J end lost 4 bases, and 10 bases lay between the germline ends. The CDR3 runs to 15 residues. In germline, CDR1 is SGHTA, CDR2 FQGTGA. CDR3 sequence (DNA): TGTGCCAGCAGCTTAACGGCGGGACCTTACAATGAGCAGTTCTTC. Its translation: CASSLTAGPYNEQFF.

The chain uses TRBV10-1 and TRBJ2-7; tentative D call: TRBD2 (6 bases). The ends were cut back, 6 bases at V and 6 bases at J, with 9 bases in the middle. Germline CDR1 WNHNN, CDR2 SYGVQD (reference sequence). This CDR3 region has 11 residues. The CDR3 DNA follows: TGCGCCAGCAGCGGAGCGGGCGAGCAGTACTTC. Amino acid sequence: CASSGAGEQYF.

The chain joins TRBV5-1 to TRBJ2-7; D remains unclear. This CDR3 has 13 residues. Germline CDR1 reads SGHRS; CDR2 reads YFSETQ. With 3 bases removed from V and 2 bases from J, the gap between germline ends came to 9 bases. The CDR3 loop is CASSSNNAYEQYF. The CDR3 nucleotides are TGCGCCAGCAGCTCAAACAATGCCTACGAGCAGTACTTC.

The rearrangement joins TRBV18 to TRBJ2-7, with 8 bases identical to TRBD1. This CDR3 is built from 14 residues. Trimming cost V 9 bases and J 2 bases; bases outside gene matches: 9. CDR1 is KGHSH, CDR2 LQKENI, per germline. The CDR3 reads CASSGLQGAYEQYF. In nucleotides, the CDR3 is TGTGCCAGTTCGGGCCTACAGGGGGCCTACGAGCAGTACTTC.

This clone was recorded once. The chain has TRBV2 and TRBJ1-2, with a weak D call TRBD1 (5 bases). Deletions cut 2 bases from V and 7 bases from J, with 11 bases between. The CDR3 is 13 residues long. Germline CDR1 is SNHLY and CDR2 is FYNNEI. In nucleotides, the CDR3 is TGTGCCAGCAGTGAACAGGGCACTGGTGGCTACACCTTC. Translated, it gives CASSEQGTGGYTF.

The CDR3 spells CASSSLQGASEAFF. CDR3 in DNA: TGTGCCAGCAGCAGTTTACAGGGGGCGAGTGAAGCTTTCTTT. The chain links TRBV3-1 (or the pseudogene TRBV3-2) to TRBJ1-1; 9 positions agree with TRBD1. This CDR3 region has 14 residues. Germline V gives CDR1 LGHDT, CDR2 YNNKEL (reference sequence). The trim removed 5 bases at V and 7 bases at J, leaving 8 bases unmatched.

The chain links TRBV2 to TRBJ1-2; a weak D match, TRBD1 (5 bases). Trimming took off 6 bases at V and 4 bases at J, with 12 bases between the two ends. CDR3 length: 13 amino acids. Germline V gene lookup returns CDR1 SNHLY and CDR2 FYNNEI. The CDR3 nucleotides read TGTGCCAGCAGAGGAACTGGGGCCTATGGCTACACCTTC. It is translated as CASRGTGAYGYTF.

Concerning this clone: One end of the junction is discordant with germline, which a read error may explain. This sequence joins TRBV6-5 and TRBJ2-4, with D hard to call. The germline CDR1 and CDR2 sequences are MNHEY and SVGAGI. The CDR3 is 13 residues long. This chain's CDR3 is CASSSGTTGSKDF. The CDR3 region has the DNA TGTGCCAGCAGTTCAGGTACAACTGGCTCTAAGGACTTC.

This clone has more than one count but fewer than ten. J is TRBJ2-4 and V is TRBV18, with D unresolved. The length of the CDR3 is 16 residues. Germline-derived CDR1 and CDR2 are KGHSH and LQKENI. V shed 3 bases and J shed 6 bases, with 18 bases lying between them. CDR3 in DNA: TGTGCCAGCTCACCGGGCCAGGCCTCTTTATCAAACATTCAGTACTTC. This codes for CASSPGQASLSNIQYF.

The genes are TRBV9 and TRBJ2-2, with TRBD2 matching 7 bases. This CDR3 contains 14 residues. Per the germline V gene, CDR1 is SGDLS and CDR2 is YYNGEE. The J segment lost 5 bases and the V segment lost 6 bases, leaving 7 bases of the junction unmatched. The CDR3 region has the DNA TGTGCCAGCACCCTAGCGGCCCAGACCGGGGAGCTGTTTTTT. It translates to CASTLAAQTGELFF.